This T cell receptor (beta chain) comes out of a study of technical replicates of blood from a few donors. The repertoire was sequenced with immunoSEQ multiplex PCR; TCRdb's copy has only in-frame clones and lacks some. The table records 85,000 to 90,000 clones, roughly 92% of them present only once. Germline V gives CDR1 SGHRS, CDR2 YFSETQ. This CDR3 spans 14 amino acids. Trimming took 4 bases from V and 0 from J; bases not matched to a gene: 4. The chain uses TRBV5-1 and TRBJ2-7, with 7 bases lining up with TRBD2. The material sequenced was T cells isolated from PBMCs. This sequence was found in a human donor in good health. Here the CDR3 DNA reads TGCGCCAGCAGCATATCGGGAGGCTCCTACGAGCAGTACTTC. Translated: CASSISGGSYEQYF.